This T cell receptor (beta chain) appears in the sequencing data of a study of blood T cell repertoires in COVID-19 (dated by TCRdb to about 2020). Background on the whole study: Collaborator samples came from the United States, Italy and Spain and covered acute and convalescent phases of COVID-19. The prospective study material was composed of cDNA or gDNA derived from T cells, B-cell-depleted T cells, or PBMCs. Where available, HLA class I and class II types were obtained from metadata supplied by the sample provider rather than from assay-based typing. Samples came from the ongoing ImmuneRACE study (first 160 participants) plus 1,254 subjects from 6 global collaborators. The sample metadata nearly always contained a de-identified subject ID, COVID-19 status, age in years and sex. The repertoires were released in a freely available public database meant as a resource for research on the immune response to SARS-CoV-2. Deeply sampled blood TCRbeta repertoires from subjects exposed to, actively infected with, or recovered from COVID-19 were included in the dataset.

This clone has a single count. It has no known antigen specificity. No much larger clone is present one base from it, and per-base qualities are unavailable. TCRbeta CDR3 regions were amplified from genomic DNA using the immunoSEQ Assay, a bias-controlled multiplex PCR. Per the authors' processing: Within the assay, amplification of reference gene primers was used to estimate how many nucleated cells each sample contained. To quantify the absolute abundance of each unique TCRbeta CDR3 rearrangement, sequence reads were collapsed and filtered. For each sample, productive Simpson clonality was calculated by taking the square root of Simpson's diversity index across productive rearrangements. This is the immuneACCESS table as TCRdb keeps it, with only in-frame sequences that have V and J called. A part of the clones is gone; compared with another copy, unresolved V genes explain less than half, and the rest is unexplained. The V and J calls and clone size come from that table; D and trimming were worked out from the DNA. The sample table lists about 220,000 clones, over 65% of them with a count of one. The ten largest clones take up 3% to 4% of the sample.

Spanning cysteine to phenylalanine, the CDR3 consists of 14 amino acids. Only the CDR3 portion is preserved as DNA: 42 bases, with reading frame beginning at the first base. Trimming takes 2 bases from V and 5 bases from J, and the germline ends sit 13 bases apart. In the germline V gene, CDR1 corresponds to SGHAT and CDR2 to FQNNGV. Participants in the prospective study were aged roughly 18 to 100 years, lived in over 20 United States geographic areas, and enrolled through a virtual design. Cohort assignment in the prospective study relied on participant-reported clinical history from a screening survey and a study questionnaire. For ImmuneRACE Cohort 3, a participant was defined as recovered based on two consecutive negative NP/OP PCR tests, clearance by a healthcare professional, or resolution of symptoms. In the prospective study, whole blood, serum and a nasopharyngeal or oropharyngeal swab were collected from each participant by mobile phlebotomists. Over a roughly 2-month period, participants in the prospective study had the option of providing additional blood draws and questionnaires. Prospective study blood samples were shipped either frozen or at room temperature before DNA extraction.

Results the study describes overall, beyond this receptor: The quantity of clinical and demographic metadata differed by source and by participant and was supplied without curation.

The source material was PBMCs or T cells enriched from blood (not recorded which). The V and J segments used are TRBV11-2 and TRBJ2-7, with TRBD2 perhaps the D gene, on 5 matching bases. The sequence came from a woman aged 60-70 years who had recovered from COVID-19. The CDR3 protein sequence reads: CASSLPPEADEQYF. The nucleotide sequence is given as TGTGCCAGCAGCTTACCACCGGAGGCGGACGAGCAGTACTTC.